Listed below are T cell receptor beta chains from one sample, sequenced in a study of T cell responses to AZD1222 COVID-19 vaccine. TCRdb keeps only in-frame clones here, not all; method: immunoSEQ multiplex PCR. The data hold over 85,000 clones, with less than 90% observed a single time. The source material was peripheral blood, sampled on day 0 of AZD1222 vaccination. The receptors were sampled from an adult in good health. CDR3s include the opening cysteine and the closing phenylalanine or tryptophan. D genes are given only for firm matches. Expanded clones get a size class; other rows say once, few or many, or leave the size out.

NA,20,TRBV18,TRBJ2-1,TRBD2,TGTGCCAGCTCACCACGAGCACTAGCGGGAGGGACGAGCTCCTACAATGAGCAGTTCTTC,CASSPRALAGGTSSYNEQFF
NA,16,TRBV5-1,TRBJ1-4,TRBD1,TGCGCCAGCCGACCCTCCGGGACAGCAACTAATGAAAAACTGTTTTTT,CASRPSGTATNEKLFF
NA,13,TRBV27,TRBJ2-1,NA,TGTGCCAGCACCAAGCCCCCGGGGGATGAGCAGTTCTTC,CASTKPPGDEQFF
NA,13,TRBV29-1,TRBJ1-2,TRBD1,TGCAGCGTTCCCCGGGACAGGGGATATGGCTACACCTTC,CSVPRDRGYGYTF
NA,13,TRBV19,TRBJ1-4,TRBD1,TGTGCCGGGAAGAGGAGGGACAGTGAAAAACTGTTTTTT,CAGKRRDSEKLFF
NA,15,TRBV3-1/TRBV3-2,TRBJ1-4,NA,TGTGCCAGCAGCCTCCGGAGGCCGGCTAATGAAAAACTGTTTTTT,CASSLRRPANEKLFF
NA,14,TRBV28,TRBJ1-5,NA,TGTGCCAGCAGTTTTTTTAGGGATAATCAGCCCCAGCATTTT,CASSFFRDNQPQHF
NA,11,TRBV5-6,TRBJ2-1,NA,TGTGCCAGCAGCCGTAGGAGTGAGCAGTTCTTC,CASSRRSEQFF
once,14,TRBV28,TRBJ2-1,NA,TGTGCCAGCAGTTTGCTTAGCGGATACAATGAGCAGTTCTTC,CASSLLSGYNEQFF
NA,13,TRBV2,TRBJ1-5,NA,TGTGCCAGTAAAGGGACGGAGAATCAGCCCCAGCATTTT,CASKGTENQPQHF
once,13,TRBV29-1,TRBJ1-5,NA,TGCAGCGTCGCCTCCACCGGAGGGCAGCCCCAGCATTTT,CSVASTGGQPQHF
NA,16,TRBV7-8,TRBJ2-7,TRBD2,TGTGCCAGCAGCTTAGTTCGAATAGCGGGAGGCCAGTACCAGTACTTC,CASSLVRIAGGQYQYF
NA,15,TRBV11-2,TRBJ1-3,NA,TGTGCCAGCAGCTTAGCTCCAGACTCTGGAAACACCATATATTTT,CASSLAPDSGNTIYF
NA,16,TRBV27,TRBJ1-5,TRBD1,TGTGCCAGCAGTTCCCGACAGGGGCGAGGAAATCAGCCCCAGCATTTT,CASSSRQGRGNQPQHF
NA,14,TRBV2,TRBJ1-2,NA,TGTGCCAGCAGCCAAAGGGGGGGAATCTATGGCTACACCTTC,CASSQRGGIYGYTF
NA,14,TRBV5-1,TRBJ2-3,TRBD1,TGCGCCAGCAGCGACGGACAGGGCACAGATACGCAGTATTTT,CASSDGQGTDTQYF
NA,15,TRBV14,TRBJ2-1,NA,TGTGCCAGCAGCCTGACCTCCGGGACCCCGGGCGAGCAGTTCTTC,CASSLTSGTPGEQFF
NA,17,TRBV24-1,TRBJ2-1,TRBD2,TGTGCCACCAGTGATCCGATAAGCGGGAGGGCTAGCAATGAGCAGTTCTTC,CATSDPISGRASNEQFF
NA,13,TRBV24-1,TRBJ2-3,NA,TGTGCCACCAGTGCTCCCAGCACAGATACGCAGTATTTT,CATSAPSTDTQYF
NA,18,TRBV7-9,TRBJ2-1,TRBD2,TGTGCCAGCAGCCTCACAGGGGGCCGAGGACTAGCGGGGAGCGAGCAGTTCTTC,CASSLTGGRGLAGSEQFF
NA,15,TRBV27,TRBJ2-1,TRBD2,TGTGCCAGCAGTTTTTTAGCGGGGGGCTCGAATGAGCAGTTCTTC,CASSFLAGGSNEQFF
NA,18,TRBV18,TRBJ2-2,NA,TGTGCCAGCTCACCACTCGTTGGCGGGATTTTTGGTACCGGGGAGCTGTTTTTT,CASSPLVGGIFGTGELFF
NA,13,TRBV7-9,TRBJ1-1,NA,TGTGCCAGCTCCTTCGGGGGGGGCACTGAAGCTTTCTTT,CASSFGGGTEAFF
NA,13,TRBV11-2,TRBJ1-2,NA,TGTGCCAGCAGCTTAGACATCGACGGAGGCTACACCTTC,CASSLDIDGGYTF
NA,12,TRBV29-1,TRBJ1-1,NA,TGCAGCGTTGAACGTACGAACACTGAAGCTTTCTTT,CSVERTNTEAFF
NA,14,TRBV28,TRBJ1-5,TRBD1,TGTGCCAGCAGTTTGCAGGGGGCAAGTCAGCCCCAGCATTTT,CASSLQGASQPQHF
NA,13,TRBV27,TRBJ1-5,NA,TGTGCCATACGGGCGGAACCGAATCAGCCCCAGCATTTT,CAIRAEPNQPQHF
NA,14,TRBV7-9,TRBJ1-5,NA,TGTGCCAGCAGCTTCGGGGATAGCAATCAGCCCCAGCATTTT,CASSFGDSNQPQHF
NA,14,TRBV28,TRBJ2-2,NA,TGTGCCAGCAGTTTGGCCCAGACCACCGGGGAGCTGTTTTTT,CASSLAQTTGELFF
NA,11,TRBV2,TRBJ2-1,NA,TGTGCCAGCACCAACTACAATGAGCAGTTCTTC,CASTNYNEQFF
NA,12,TRBV3-1/TRBV3-2,TRBJ1-1,TRBD1,TGTGCCAGCAGCCGACAGGGCGATGAAGCTTTCTTT,CASSRQGDEAFF
NA,16,TRBV24-1,TRBJ2-3,TRBD1,TGTGCCACCAGTGATTTCGGGACAGGGGGCTCAGATACGCAGTATTTT,CATSDFGTGGSDTQYF
NA,13,TRBV6-5,TRBJ1-4,NA,TGTGCCAGCAGACAGGGTCTCAACGCAAAACTGTTTTTT,CASRQGLNAKLFF
NA,14,TRBV14,TRBJ1-1,TRBD1,TGTGCCAGCAGCCCACAGGGGGAGGCCGGTGAAGCTTTCTTT,CASSPQGEAGEAFF
NA,16,TRBV18,TRBJ1-4,NA,TGTGCCAGCTCACCTCTTGGCAGCTCAACTAATGAAAAACTGTTTTTT,CASSPLGSSTNEKLFF
NA,12,TRBV19,TRBJ2-7,TRBD1,TGTGCCAGTGGGACAGGGTCGGGCGAGCAGTACTTC,CASGTGSGEQYF
NA,15,TRBV4-3,TRBJ1-1,NA,TGCGCCAGCAGCCAAGATTCGGCAGGGAACACTGAAGCTTTCTTT,CASSQDSAGNTEAFF
few,12,TRBV18,TRBJ1-2,TRBD1,TGTGCCAGCCTAGACAGGGGAGGAGGCTACACCTTC,CASLDRGGGYTF
NA,15,TRBV2,TRBJ1-5,NA,TGTGCCAGCGCGGGGGAGGGGCCCACGGGACAGCCCCAGCATTTT,CASAGEGPTGQPQHF
NA,15,TRBV10-3,TRBJ1-6,NA,TGTGCCATCAGTGAGTCCGGGACCGGTAATTCACCCCTCCACTTT,CAISESGTGNSPLHF
once,14,TRBV18,TRBJ1-1,NA,TGTGCCAGCTCACCGGGTCGTGAAGGGGTAAAAGCTTTCTTT,CASSPGREGVKAFF
NA,16,TRBV3-1/TRBV3-2,TRBJ2-1,TRBD2,TGTGCCAGCAGCACAACTAGCGGGAGGGACTACAATGAGCAGTTCTTC,CASSTTSGRDYNEQFF
few,12,TRBV29-1,TRBJ1-2,NA,TGCAGCGTTGCCTGGGGAAGAAGTGGCTACACCTTC,CSVAWGRSGYTF
NA,14,TRBV6-5,TRBJ1-1,NA,TGTGCCAGCAGCATTACAGGGTCGAACACTGAAGCTTTCTTT,CASSITGSNTEAFF
NA,13,TRBV7-8,TRBJ2-1,NA,TGTGCCAGCAGCCCCCGCGGGCCAGGCGAGCAGTTCTTC,CASSPRGPGEQFF
NA,18,TRBV2,TRBJ1-5,NA,TGTGCCAGCAGGGAGCCGGGACACTCTGTGTCTAGCAATCAGCCCCAGCATTTT,CASREPGHSVSSNQPQHF
NA,14,TRBV19,TRBJ1-4,NA,TGTGCCAGTAGCCCGCACAGGGATAATGAAAAACTGTTTTTT,CASSPHRDNEKLFF
few,13,TRBV2,TRBJ2-1,TRBD2,TGTGCCAGCTCTAGCGGGAGGCTCAATGAGCAGTTCTTC,CASSSGRLNEQFF
NA,16,TRBV9,TRBJ1-1,TRBD1,TGTGCCAGCAGTGACCCGGGACAGGGGGCCGACACTGAAGCTTTCTTT,CASSDPGQGADTEAFF